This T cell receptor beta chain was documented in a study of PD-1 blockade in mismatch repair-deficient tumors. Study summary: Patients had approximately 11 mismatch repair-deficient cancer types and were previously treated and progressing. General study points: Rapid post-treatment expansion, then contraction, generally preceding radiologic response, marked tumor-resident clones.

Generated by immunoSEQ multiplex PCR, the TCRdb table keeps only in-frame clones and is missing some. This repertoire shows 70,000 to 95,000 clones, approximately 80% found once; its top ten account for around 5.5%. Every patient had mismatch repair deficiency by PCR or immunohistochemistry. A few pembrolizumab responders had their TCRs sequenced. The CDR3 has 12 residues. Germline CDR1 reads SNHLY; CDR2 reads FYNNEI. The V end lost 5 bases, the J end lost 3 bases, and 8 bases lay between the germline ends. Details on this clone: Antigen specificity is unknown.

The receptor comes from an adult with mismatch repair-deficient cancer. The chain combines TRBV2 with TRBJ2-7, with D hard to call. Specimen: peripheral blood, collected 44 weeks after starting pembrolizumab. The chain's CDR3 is CASSIASYEQYF. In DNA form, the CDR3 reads TGTGCCAGCAGTATTGCAAGCTACGAGCAGTACTTC.